This record concerns one TCR beta chain sequence. Its cognate antigen is unknown. These data belong to a study of cytomegalovirus exposure and HLA in healthy donors. CDR1 SQVTM and CDR2 ANQGSEA come from the germline V gene. V lost 4 bases, J lost 3 bases, and 7 bases lay in between. The CDR3 consists of 11 residues. The PCR was carried out with 60 Vbeta primers and 13 Jbeta primers. The table came from immunoSEQ multiplex PCR; TCRdb's copy has only in-frame clones and leaves some out. Here the sample spans some 130,000 clones, just over 70% being singletons. General observations from the study: Many donors carried some public TCRs, although rarity characterized most TCR sequences. CMV serostatus was the only immune exposure information that was available. In a later analysis, a missense DCLRE1C variant was linked to TCR beta V- and J-gene trimming. In vitro experiments confirmed that three CMV-associated chains were specific for CMV antigens.

The sequenced sample consisted of PBMCs. The chain couples TRBV29-1 to TRBJ2-7, with D hard to call. This TCR was recovered from a woman aged 55 to 70 in good health and CMV-seropositive. This CDR3 reads CSVVSSYEQYF. In DNA form, the CDR3 reads TGCAGCGTTGTATCGAGCTACGAGCAGTACTTC.